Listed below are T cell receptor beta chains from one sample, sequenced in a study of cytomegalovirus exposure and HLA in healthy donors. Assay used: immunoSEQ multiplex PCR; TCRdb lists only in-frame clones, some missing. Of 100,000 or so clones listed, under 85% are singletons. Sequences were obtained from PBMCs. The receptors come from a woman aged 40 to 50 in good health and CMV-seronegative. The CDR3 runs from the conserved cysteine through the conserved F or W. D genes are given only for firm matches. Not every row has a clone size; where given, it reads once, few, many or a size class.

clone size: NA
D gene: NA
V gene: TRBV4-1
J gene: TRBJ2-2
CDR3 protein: CASSPTADTGELFF
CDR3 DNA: TGCGCCAGCAGCCCTACGGCGGACACCGGGGAGCTGTTTTTT

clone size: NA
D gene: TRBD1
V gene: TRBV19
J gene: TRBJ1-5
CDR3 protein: CASSIVGQGGNQPQHF
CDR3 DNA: TGTGCCAGTAGTATAGTGGGACAGGGCGGTAATCAGCCCCAGCATTTT

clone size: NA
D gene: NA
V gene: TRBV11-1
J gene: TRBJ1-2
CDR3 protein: CASSNGVYGYTF
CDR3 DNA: TGTGCCAGCAGCAACGGAGTCTATGGCTACACCTTC

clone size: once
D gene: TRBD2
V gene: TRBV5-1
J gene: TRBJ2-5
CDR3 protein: CVSSTGTTVWTQYF
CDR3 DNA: TGCGTCAGCAGCACCGGGACTACCGTATGGACCCAGTACTTC

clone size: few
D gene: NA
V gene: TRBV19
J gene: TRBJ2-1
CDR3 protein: CASSRQADNEQFF
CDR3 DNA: TGTGCCAGTAGTAGACAAGCCGACAATGAGCAGTTCTTC

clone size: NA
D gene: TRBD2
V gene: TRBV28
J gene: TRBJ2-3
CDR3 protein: CATRLAGGLFPARDTQYF
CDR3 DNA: TGTGCCACCCGGCTAGCGGGAGGGCTGTTTCCGGCCCGAGATACGCAGTATTTT

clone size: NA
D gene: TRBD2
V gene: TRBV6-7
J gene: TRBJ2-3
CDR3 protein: CASSCRLAGGGEGTDTQYF
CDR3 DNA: TGTGCCAGCAGTTGCCGACTAGCGGGAGGAGGTGAGGGCACAGATACGCAGTATTTT

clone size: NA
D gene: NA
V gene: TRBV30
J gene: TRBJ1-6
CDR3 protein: CAWSVLAGRDSPLHF
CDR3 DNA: TGTGCCTGGAGTGTACTGGCAGGGAGGGATTCACCCCTCCACTTT

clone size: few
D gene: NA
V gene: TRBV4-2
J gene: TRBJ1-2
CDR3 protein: CASSQAGQTYGYTF
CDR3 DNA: TGTGCCAGCAGCCAAGCCGGACAGACCTATGGCTACACCTTC

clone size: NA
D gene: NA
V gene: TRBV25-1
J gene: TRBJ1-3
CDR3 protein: CASSQQAGNTIYF
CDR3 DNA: TGTGCCAGCAGTCAACAGGCTGGAAACACCATATATTTT

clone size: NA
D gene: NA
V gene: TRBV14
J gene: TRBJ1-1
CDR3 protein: CASSRESSHTEAFF
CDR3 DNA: TGTGCCAGCAGCCGGGAGAGTAGCCACACTGAAGCTTTCTTT

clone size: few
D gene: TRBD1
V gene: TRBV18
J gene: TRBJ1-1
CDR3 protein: CASSQRTGRDTEAFF
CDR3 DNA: TGTGCCAGCTCACAAAGGACAGGGAGGGACACTGAAGCTTTCTTT

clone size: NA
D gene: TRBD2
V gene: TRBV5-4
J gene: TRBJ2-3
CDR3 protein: CASSLEGGLAGGSSTDTQYF
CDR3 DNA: TGTGCCAGCAGCTTGGAAGGGGGACTAGCGGGGGGGTCTAGCACAGATACGCAGTATTTT

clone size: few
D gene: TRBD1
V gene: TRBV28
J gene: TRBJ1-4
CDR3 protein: CASSSGQGWSEKLFF
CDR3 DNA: TGTGCCAGCAGTTCCGGACAGGGGTGGAGTGAAAAACTGTTTTTT

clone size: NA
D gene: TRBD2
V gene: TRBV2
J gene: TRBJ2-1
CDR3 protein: CASSEWGGGASEQFF
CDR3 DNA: TGTGCCAGCAGTGAGTGGGGCGGGGGGGCCAGTGAGCAGTTCTTC

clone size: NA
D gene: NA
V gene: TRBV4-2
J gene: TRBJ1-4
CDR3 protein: CASSQAGYRVTNEKLFF
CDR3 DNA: TGTGCCAGCAGCCAAGCGGGGTATAGGGTTACTAATGAAAAACTGTTTTTT

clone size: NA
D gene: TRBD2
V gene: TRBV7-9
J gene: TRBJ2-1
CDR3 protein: CASSLGTSGVLSYNEQFF
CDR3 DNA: TGTGCCAGCAGCTTAGGGACTAGCGGGGTTCTCTCCTACAATGAGCAGTTCTTC

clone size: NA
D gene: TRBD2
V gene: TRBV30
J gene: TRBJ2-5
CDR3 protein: CAWSVFLLGGGPETQYF
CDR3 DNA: TGTGCCTGGAGTGTATTCCTTTTGGGGGGAGGGCCAGAGACCCAGTACTTC

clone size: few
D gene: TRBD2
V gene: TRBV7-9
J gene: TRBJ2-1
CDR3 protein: CASSLGGLAGGYNEQFF
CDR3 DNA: TGTGCCAGCAGCTTAGGTGGGCTAGCGGGGGGGTACAATGAGCAGTTCTTC

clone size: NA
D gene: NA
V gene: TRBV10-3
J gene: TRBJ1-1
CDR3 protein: CAISETNRRMNTEAFF
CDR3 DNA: TGTGCCATCAGTGAAACGAACAGGCGGATGAACACTGAAGCTTTCTTT

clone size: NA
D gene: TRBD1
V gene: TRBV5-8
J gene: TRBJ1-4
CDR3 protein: CASSLGQGGYEKLFF
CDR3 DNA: TGTGCCAGCAGCTTGGGACAGGGGGGATACGAAAAACTGTTTTTT

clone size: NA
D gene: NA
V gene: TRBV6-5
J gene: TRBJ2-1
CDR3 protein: CASSYPAVGINEQFF
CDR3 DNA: TGTGCCAGCAGTTACCCCGCTGTTGGCATCAATGAGCAGTTCTTC

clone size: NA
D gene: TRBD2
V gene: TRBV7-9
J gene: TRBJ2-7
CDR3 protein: CASSSLAEGPLPEQYF
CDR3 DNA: TGTGCCAGCAGCTCCCTAGCGGAGGGCCCCCTCCCCGAGCAGTACTTC

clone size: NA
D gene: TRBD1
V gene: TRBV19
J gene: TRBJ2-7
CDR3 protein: CASSIGDSTYEQYF
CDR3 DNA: TGTGCCAGTAGTATCGGGGACAGCACCTACGAGCAGTACTTC

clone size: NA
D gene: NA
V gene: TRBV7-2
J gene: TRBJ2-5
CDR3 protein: CASSRGLGEAETQYF
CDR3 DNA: TGTGCCAGCAGCCGGGGCCTGGGGGAGGCAGAGACCCAGTACTTC

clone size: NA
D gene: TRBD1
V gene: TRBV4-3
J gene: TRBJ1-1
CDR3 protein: CAKRQGTEAFF
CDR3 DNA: TGCGCCAAAAGACAGGGGACTGAAGCTTTCTTT

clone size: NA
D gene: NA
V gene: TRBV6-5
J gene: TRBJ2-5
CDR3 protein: CASSSVGSRETQYF
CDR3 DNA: TGTGCCAGCAGTTCCGTAGGGAGTAGAGAGACCCAGTACTTC

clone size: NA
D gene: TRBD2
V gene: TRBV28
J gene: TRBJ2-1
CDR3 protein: CASSSPGPTSGSVEQFF
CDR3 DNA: TGTGCCAGCAGTTCCCCGGGGCCTACTAGCGGGAGCGTTGAGCAGTTCTTC

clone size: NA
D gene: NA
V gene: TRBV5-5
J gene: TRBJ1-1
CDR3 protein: CASSQGSGNTEAFF
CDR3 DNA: TGTGCCAGCAGCCAGGGATCGGGGAACACTGAAGCTTTCTTT

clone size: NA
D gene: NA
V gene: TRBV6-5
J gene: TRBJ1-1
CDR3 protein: CAAGGVEAFF
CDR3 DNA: TGTGCCGCTGGAGGGGTTGAAGCTTTCTTT

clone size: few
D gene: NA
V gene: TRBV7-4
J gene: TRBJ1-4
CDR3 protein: CASRTKSGSTNEKLFF
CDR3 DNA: TGTGCCAGCAGGACCAAATCAGGGTCAACTAATGAAAAACTGTTTTTT

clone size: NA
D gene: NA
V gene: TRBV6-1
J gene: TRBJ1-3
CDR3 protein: CASSEQGGIGNTIYF
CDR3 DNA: TGTGCCAGCAGCGAACAGGGTGGAATCGGAAACACCATATATTTT

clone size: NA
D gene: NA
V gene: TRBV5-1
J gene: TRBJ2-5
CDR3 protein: CASSLGVWETQYF
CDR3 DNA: TGCGCCAGCAGCTTGGGAGTTTGGGAGACCCAGTACTTC

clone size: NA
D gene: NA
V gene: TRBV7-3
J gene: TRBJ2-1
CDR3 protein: CASSRRGITATYNEQFF
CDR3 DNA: TGTGCCAGCAGCCGAAGAGGGATTACGGCTACCTACAATGAGCAGTTCTTC

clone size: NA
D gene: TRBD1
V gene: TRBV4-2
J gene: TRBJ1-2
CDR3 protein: CASSGDRDLYGYTF
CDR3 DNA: TGTGCCAGCAGCGGGGACAGGGACCTCTATGGCTACACCTTC

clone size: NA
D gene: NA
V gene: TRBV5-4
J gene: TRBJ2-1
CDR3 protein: CASSLVTTGGEQFF
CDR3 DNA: TGTGCCAGCAGCTTGGTGACCACTGGCGGCGAGCAGTTCTTC

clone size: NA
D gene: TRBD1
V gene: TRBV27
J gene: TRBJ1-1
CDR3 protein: CASSSSPGTGGISNTEAFF
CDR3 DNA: TGTGCCAGCAGTTCAAGTCCCGGGACAGGGGGAATTTCGAACACTGAAGCTTTCTTT

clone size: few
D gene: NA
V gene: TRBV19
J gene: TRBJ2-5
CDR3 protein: CASSVNREETQYF
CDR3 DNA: TGTGCCAGTAGTGTGAACAGGGAGGAGACCCAGTACTTC

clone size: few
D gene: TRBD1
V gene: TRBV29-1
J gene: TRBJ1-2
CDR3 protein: CSVDGTGGGYGHTF
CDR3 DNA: TGCAGCGTTGATGGGACAGGGGGCGGTTATGGCCACACCTTC

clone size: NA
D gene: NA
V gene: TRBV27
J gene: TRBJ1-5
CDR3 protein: CASRVTAINQPQHF
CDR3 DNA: TGTGCCAGCAGAGTAACAGCTATAAATCAGCCCCAGCATTTT

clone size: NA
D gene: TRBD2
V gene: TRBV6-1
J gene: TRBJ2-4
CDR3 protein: CASSEAILAGPVEYIQYF
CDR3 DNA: TGTGCCAGCAGTGAAGCGATTCTAGCGGGGCCGGTTGAGTACATTCAGTACTTC

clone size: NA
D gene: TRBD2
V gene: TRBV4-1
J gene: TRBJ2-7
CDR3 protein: CASSVSGGNYEQYF
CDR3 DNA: TGCGCCAGCAGCGTTAGCGGGGGGAACTACGAGCAGTACTTC

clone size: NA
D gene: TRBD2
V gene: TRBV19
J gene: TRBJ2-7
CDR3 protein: CASSISGTSGSYEQYF
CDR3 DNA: TGTGCCAGTAGTATAAGTGGGACTAGCGGCTCCTACGAGCAGTACTTC

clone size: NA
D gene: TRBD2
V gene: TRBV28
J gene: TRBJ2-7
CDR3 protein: CATCSGDSYEQYF
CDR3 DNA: TGTGCCACCTGTAGCGGGGACTCCTACGAGCAGTACTTC

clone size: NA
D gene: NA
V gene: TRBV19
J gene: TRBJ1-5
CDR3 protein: CASSITGVNQPQHF
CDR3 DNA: TGTGCCAGTAGTATAACGGGGGTCAATCAGCCCCAGCATTTT